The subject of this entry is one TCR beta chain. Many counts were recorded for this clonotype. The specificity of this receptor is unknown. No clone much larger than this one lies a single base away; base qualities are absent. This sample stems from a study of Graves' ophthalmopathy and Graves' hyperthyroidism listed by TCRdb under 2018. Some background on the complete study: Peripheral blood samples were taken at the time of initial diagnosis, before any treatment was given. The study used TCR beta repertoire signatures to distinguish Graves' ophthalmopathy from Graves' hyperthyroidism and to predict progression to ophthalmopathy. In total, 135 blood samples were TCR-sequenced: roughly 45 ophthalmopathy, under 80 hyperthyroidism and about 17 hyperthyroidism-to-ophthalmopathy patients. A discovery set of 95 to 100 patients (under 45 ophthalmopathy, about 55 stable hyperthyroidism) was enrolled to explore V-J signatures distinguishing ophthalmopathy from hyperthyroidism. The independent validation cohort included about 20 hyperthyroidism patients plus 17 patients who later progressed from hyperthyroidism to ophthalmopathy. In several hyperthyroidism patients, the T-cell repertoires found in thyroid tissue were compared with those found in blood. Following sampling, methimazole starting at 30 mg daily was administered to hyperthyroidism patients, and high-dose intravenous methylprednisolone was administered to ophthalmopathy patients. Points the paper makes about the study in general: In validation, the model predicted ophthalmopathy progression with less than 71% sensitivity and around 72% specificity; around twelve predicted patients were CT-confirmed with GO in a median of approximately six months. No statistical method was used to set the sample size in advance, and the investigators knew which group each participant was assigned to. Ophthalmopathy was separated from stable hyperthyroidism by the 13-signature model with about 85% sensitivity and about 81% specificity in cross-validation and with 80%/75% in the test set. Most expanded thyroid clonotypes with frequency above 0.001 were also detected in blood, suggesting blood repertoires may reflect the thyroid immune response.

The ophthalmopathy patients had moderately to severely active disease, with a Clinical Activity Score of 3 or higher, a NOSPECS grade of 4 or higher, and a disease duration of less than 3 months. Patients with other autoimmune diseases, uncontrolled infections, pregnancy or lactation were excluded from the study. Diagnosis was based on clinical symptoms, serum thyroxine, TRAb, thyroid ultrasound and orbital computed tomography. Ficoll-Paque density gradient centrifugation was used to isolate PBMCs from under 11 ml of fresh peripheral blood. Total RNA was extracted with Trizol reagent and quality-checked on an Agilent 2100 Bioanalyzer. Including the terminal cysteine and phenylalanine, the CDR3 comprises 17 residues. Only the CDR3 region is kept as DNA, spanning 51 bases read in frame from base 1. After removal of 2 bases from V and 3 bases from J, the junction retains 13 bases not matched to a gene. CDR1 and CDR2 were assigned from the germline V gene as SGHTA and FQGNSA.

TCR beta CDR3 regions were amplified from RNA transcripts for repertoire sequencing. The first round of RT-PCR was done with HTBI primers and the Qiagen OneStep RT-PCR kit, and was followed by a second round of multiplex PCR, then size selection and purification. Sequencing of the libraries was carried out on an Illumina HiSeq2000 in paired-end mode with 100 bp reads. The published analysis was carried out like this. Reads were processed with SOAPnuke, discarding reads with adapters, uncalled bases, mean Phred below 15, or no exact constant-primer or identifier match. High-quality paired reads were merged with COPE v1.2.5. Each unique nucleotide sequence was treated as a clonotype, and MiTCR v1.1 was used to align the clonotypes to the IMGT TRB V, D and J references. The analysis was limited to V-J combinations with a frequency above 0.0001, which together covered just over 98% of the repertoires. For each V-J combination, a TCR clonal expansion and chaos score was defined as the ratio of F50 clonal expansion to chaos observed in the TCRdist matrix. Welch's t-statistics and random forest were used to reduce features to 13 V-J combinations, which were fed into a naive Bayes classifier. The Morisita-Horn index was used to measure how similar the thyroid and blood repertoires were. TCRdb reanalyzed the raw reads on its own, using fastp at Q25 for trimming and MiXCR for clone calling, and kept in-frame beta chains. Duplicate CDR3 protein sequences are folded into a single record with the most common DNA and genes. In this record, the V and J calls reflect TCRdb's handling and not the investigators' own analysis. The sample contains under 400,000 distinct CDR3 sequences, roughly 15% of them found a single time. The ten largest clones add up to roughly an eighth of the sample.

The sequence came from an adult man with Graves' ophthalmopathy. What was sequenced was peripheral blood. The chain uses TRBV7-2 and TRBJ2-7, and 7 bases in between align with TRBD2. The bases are TGTGCCAGCAGCTTATACCCCGCGCGCCGGGAGGTCTACGAGCAGTACTTC. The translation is CASSLYPARREVYEQYF.